The T cell receptor (beta chain) described here comes from a study of spatial heterogeneity in lung cancer. The time point: sample taken at primary tumor resection. Whole RNA, isolated from tumor, nontumor lung or frozen PBMC, was sequenced without prior sorting. On each TCR cDNA molecule, a unique molecular identifier was present. TCRdb passed the 5' RACE reads through MiXCR, listing each CDR3 protein once. Of 9,500 to 15,000 distinct CDR3 sequences listed, 5.5% to 8% are singletons. This clonotype appeared a few times. The specimen was normal lung tissue next to the tumor, collected at surgery. The receptor was derived from a male donor with early-stage non-small cell lung cancer.

The CDR3 protein is CASSHRGITGNTIYF. CDR3 bases: TGTGCCAGCAGCCATAGAGGCATTACCGGAAACACCATATATTTT. J is TRBJ1-3 and V is TRBV3-1; D remains ambiguous. This CDR3 comprises 15 residues. Trimming left V 3 bases short and J 4 bases short, with 13 bases between. Germline V gene sequence: CDR1 LGHDT, CDR2 YNNKEL (reference sequence).